Listed below are T cell receptor beta chains from one sample, sequenced in a study of T cell responses to AZD1222 COVID-19 vaccine. Data came from immunoSEQ multiplex PCR; TCRdb stores just in-frame clones and leaves some out. The table shows more than 95,000 clones, with over 90% occurring only once. The sample consisted of peripheral blood, taken on day 0 of AZD1222 vaccination. The receptors stem from an adult in good health. Both conserved end residues are part of each CDR3. Each record gives: CDR3 protein, CDR3 DNA, J gene, clone size, D gene, V gene. The D gene is left open where the match is weak. Rows may omit the clone size; those that give it use once, few, many or a size class.

CDR3 protein: CASSELGGREQYF
CDR3 DNA: TGTGCCAGCAGTGAATTGGGGGGTCGTGAGCAGTACTTC
J gene: TRBJ2-7
clone size: NA
D gene: NA
V gene: TRBV25-1

CDR3 protein: CASSPGVSQPQHF
CDR3 DNA: TGTGCCAGCAGCCCTGGGGTGAGTCAGCCCCAGCATTTT
J gene: TRBJ1-5
clone size: NA
D gene: NA
V gene: TRBV11-2

CDR3 protein: CASSFPVGAVYEQYF
CDR3 DNA: TGTGCCAGCAGTTTCCCCGTTGGAGCGGTATACGAGCAGTACTTC
J gene: TRBJ2-7
clone size: NA
D gene: NA
V gene: TRBV6-5

CDR3 protein: CATSAAQGWEQYF
CDR3 DNA: TGTGCCACCAGTGCCGCACAGGGATGGGAGCAGTACTTC
J gene: TRBJ2-7
clone size: once
D gene: NA
V gene: TRBV24-1

CDR3 protein: CASSPRTENNEKLFF
CDR3 DNA: TGTGCCAGCAGCCCGAGGACAGAGAACAATGAAAAACTGTTTTTT
J gene: TRBJ1-4
clone size: NA
D gene: NA
V gene: TRBV7-9

CDR3 protein: CASSLGGVTGNTIYF
CDR3 DNA: TGCGCCAGCAGCTTGGGAGGGGTCACTGGAAACACCATATATTTT
J gene: TRBJ1-3
clone size: NA
D gene: NA
V gene: TRBV5-1

CDR3 protein: CASTQGTEAFF
CDR3 DNA: TGTGCCAGCACACAGGGGACTGAAGCTTTCTTT
J gene: TRBJ1-1
clone size: once
D gene: TRBD1
V gene: TRBV6-5

CDR3 protein: CASSLGASGKPQHF
CDR3 DNA: TGTGCCAGCAGCTTAGGGGCGAGTGGCAAGCCCCAGCATTTT
J gene: TRBJ1-5
clone size: NA
D gene: NA
V gene: TRBV11-2

CDR3 protein: CASSQDPMNQPQHF
CDR3 DNA: TGCGCCAGCAGCCAAGATCCCATGAATCAGCCCCAGCATTTT
J gene: TRBJ1-5
clone size: NA
D gene: NA
V gene: TRBV4-1

CDR3 protein: CASKTSGGYNEQFF
CDR3 DNA: TGTGCCAGCAAGACGAGCGGGGGGTACAATGAGCAGTTCTTC
J gene: TRBJ2-1
clone size: NA
D gene: TRBD2
V gene: TRBV27

CDR3 protein: CASRLVTGAPNEQYF
CDR3 DNA: TGTGCAAGTCGCTTAGTAACAGGGGCCCCCAACGAGCAGTACTTC
J gene: TRBJ2-7
clone size: NA
D gene: NA
V gene: TRBV12-2

CDR3 protein: CASSLGAGDRYGYTF
CDR3 DNA: TGCGCCAGCAGCTTGGGAGCCGGGGACCGGTATGGCTACACCTTC
J gene: TRBJ1-2
clone size: NA
D gene: NA
V gene: TRBV5-1

CDR3 protein: CASSLVGQGQGGKETQYF
CDR3 DNA: TGTGCCAGCAGCTTAGTAGGCCAGGGACAGGGGGGGAAAGAGACCCAGTACTTC
J gene: TRBJ2-5
clone size: NA
D gene: TRBD1
V gene: TRBV7-9

CDR3 protein: CASSPTSVGAYEQYF
CDR3 DNA: TGTGCCAGCAGCCCGACTAGCGTAGGGGCCTACGAGCAGTACTTC
J gene: TRBJ2-7
clone size: NA
D gene: TRBD2
V gene: TRBV11-3

CDR3 protein: CASSSTDTQYF
CDR3 DNA: TGCGCCAGTTCAAGCACAGATACGCAGTATTTT
J gene: TRBJ2-3
clone size: NA
D gene: NA
V gene: TRBV10-2

CDR3 protein: CASSLEVVYSYNEQFF
CDR3 DNA: TGTGCCAGCAGCTTAGAAGTAGTCTACTCCTACAATGAGCAGTTCTTC
J gene: TRBJ2-1
clone size: NA
D gene: NA
V gene: TRBV7-2

CDR3 protein: CASSQDSGGELQYF
CDR3 DNA: TGTGCCAGCAGCCAAGATTCGGGGGGGGAGCTTCAGTACTTC
J gene: TRBJ2-4
clone size: NA
D gene: TRBD2
V gene: TRBV3-1/TRBV3-2

CDR3 protein: CASSQGPRTGAVNEQFF
CDR3 DNA: TGCGCCAGCAGCCAAGGGCCTCGGACAGGGGCGGTGAATGAGCAGTTCTTC
J gene: TRBJ2-1
clone size: NA
D gene: TRBD1
V gene: TRBV4-1

CDR3 protein: CASSQEAWEQYF
CDR3 DNA: TGTGCCAGCAGCCAAGAGGCATGGGAGCAGTACTTC
J gene: TRBJ2-7
clone size: NA
D gene: NA
V gene: TRBV3-1/TRBV3-2

CDR3 protein: CASSRVQANYGYTF
CDR3 DNA: TGTGCCAGTAGTAGAGTCCAAGCTAACTATGGCTACACCTTC
J gene: TRBJ1-2
clone size: NA
D gene: NA
V gene: TRBV19

CDR3 protein: CASSAGTSGSRDTQYF
CDR3 DNA: TGTGCCAGCAGCGCCGGGACTAGCGGGAGTAGAGATACGCAGTATTTT
J gene: TRBJ2-3
clone size: NA
D gene: TRBD2
V gene: TRBV9

CDR3 protein: CASSPRSGGVQETQYF
CDR3 DNA: TGTGCCAGCAGCCCCCGGTCAGGGGGGGTCCAAGAGACCCAGTACTTC
J gene: TRBJ2-5
clone size: NA
D gene: NA
V gene: TRBV9

CDR3 protein: CASGGQGPGSGYTF
CDR3 DNA: TGTGCCAGCGGGGGACAGGGGCCGGGATCCGGCTACACCTTC
J gene: TRBJ1-2
clone size: NA
D gene: TRBD1
V gene: TRBV2

CDR3 protein: CASSEGRDSPLHF
CDR3 DNA: TGTGCCAGCAGTGAGGGACGGGATTCACCCCTCCACTTT
J gene: TRBJ1-6
clone size: NA
D gene: NA
V gene: TRBV2

CDR3 protein: CATSRAANYGYTF
CDR3 DNA: TGTGCCACCAGCAGAGCAGCTAACTATGGCTACACCTTC
J gene: TRBJ1-2
clone size: NA
D gene: NA
V gene: TRBV15

CDR3 protein: CASNPGQTASGYTF
CDR3 DNA: TGTGCCAGCAACCCGGGCCAGACCGCCTCTGGCTACACCTTC
J gene: TRBJ1-2
clone size: NA
D gene: NA
V gene: TRBV7-2

CDR3 protein: CASSHRDSTDTQYF
CDR3 DNA: TGTGCCAGCAGTCATCGGGACAGCACAGATACGCAGTATTTT
J gene: TRBJ2-3
clone size: NA
D gene: NA
V gene: TRBV7-3

CDR3 protein: CATGGSGSYEQFF
CDR3 DNA: TGCGCCACCGGGGGTAGCGGGAGCTATGAGCAGTTCTTC
J gene: TRBJ2-1
clone size: NA
D gene: TRBD2
V gene: TRBV10-1

CDR3 protein: CASSFNPGLAGDEQYF
CDR3 DNA: TGTGCCAGCAGTTTTAACCCGGGACTAGCTGGGGACGAGCAGTACTTC
J gene: TRBJ2-7
clone size: NA
D gene: TRBD2
V gene: TRBV6-6

CDR3 protein: CASSQKDPRPGNTIYF
CDR3 DNA: TGTGCCAGCAGCCAAAAAGACCCCCGGCCTGGAAACACCATATATTTT
J gene: TRBJ1-3
clone size: NA
D gene: NA
V gene: TRBV7-8

CDR3 protein: CASSYATRQETQYF
CDR3 DNA: TGTGCCAGCAGTTACGCGACTCGGCAAGAGACCCAGTACTTC
J gene: TRBJ2-5
clone size: NA
D gene: NA
V gene: TRBV6-2/TRBV6-3

CDR3 protein: CASNPPGQGAGGYTF
CDR3 DNA: TGTGCCAGCAACCCGCCGGGACAGGGGGCGGGAGGCTACACCTTC
J gene: TRBJ1-2
clone size: once
D gene: TRBD1
V gene: TRBV7-9

CDR3 protein: CASRDSNQETQYF
CDR3 DNA: TGTGCCAGCAGGGACAGCAACCAAGAGACCCAGTACTTC
J gene: TRBJ2-5
clone size: NA
D gene: TRBD1
V gene: TRBV19

CDR3 protein: CASSYTGGDYGYTF
CDR3 DNA: TGTGCCAGCAGCTACACAGGGGGGGACTATGGCTACACCTTC
J gene: TRBJ1-2
clone size: NA
D gene: TRBD1
V gene: TRBV7-9

CDR3 protein: CASSFGGLGNEQYF
CDR3 DNA: TGTGCCAGCAGCTTTGGAGGCCTCGGAAACGAGCAGTACTTC
J gene: TRBJ2-7
clone size: NA
D gene: NA
V gene: TRBV7-2

CDR3 protein: CASSPWTAMNTEAFF
CDR3 DNA: TGCGCCAGCAGCCCATGGACGGCCATGAACACTGAAGCTTTCTTT
J gene: TRBJ1-1
clone size: NA
D gene: NA
V gene: TRBV5-1

CDR3 protein: CASSEVGGRGEQFF
CDR3 DNA: TGTGCCAGCAGTGAAGTGGGCGGGAGAGGGGAGCAGTTCTTC
J gene: TRBJ2-1
clone size: NA
D gene: TRBD2
V gene: TRBV6-4

CDR3 protein: CASSKGREGTGDSNQPQHF
CDR3 DNA: TGTGCCAGTAGCAAGGGCAGGGAGGGGACAGGAGATAGCAATCAGCCCCAGCATTTT
J gene: TRBJ1-5
clone size: NA
D gene: TRBD1
V gene: TRBV19

CDR3 protein: CASSHDRATMNTEAFF
CDR3 DNA: TGTGCCAGCAGCCATGACAGGGCCACCATGAACACTGAAGCTTTCTTT
J gene: TRBJ1-1
clone size: NA
D gene: TRBD1
V gene: TRBV4-2

CDR3 protein: CASRERQGARNEQFF
CDR3 DNA: TGCGCCAGCAGAGAAAGACAGGGGGCGCGAAATGAGCAGTTCTTC
J gene: TRBJ2-1
clone size: NA
D gene: TRBD1
V gene: TRBV5-1

CDR3 protein: CASSQDVLLAGGVPSTDTQYF
CDR3 DNA: TGTGCCAGCAGCCAAGATGTATTACTAGCGGGAGGAGTCCCTAGCACAGATACGCAGTATTTT
J gene: TRBJ2-3
clone size: once
D gene: TRBD2
V gene: TRBV3-1/TRBV3-2

CDR3 protein: CASSFGPAGDTQYF
CDR3 DNA: TGTGCCAGCAGCTTTGGACCCGCCGGAGATACGCAGTATTTT
J gene: TRBJ2-3
clone size: NA
D gene: NA
V gene: TRBV11-2

CDR3 protein: CASSQVAGRSYEQYF
CDR3 DNA: TGTGCCAGCAGCCAAGTCGCGGGGAGATCCTACGAGCAGTACTTC
J gene: TRBJ2-7
clone size: NA
D gene: NA
V gene: TRBV4-2

CDR3 protein: CASTRGLNTEAFF
CDR3 DNA: TGTGCCAGCACCCGGGGGCTGAACACTGAAGCTTTCTTT
J gene: TRBJ1-1
clone size: NA
D gene: NA
V gene: TRBV14

CDR3 protein: CASSSRVGQPQHF
CDR3 DNA: TGTGCCAGCAGTTCCAGGGTGGGACAGCCCCAGCATTTT
J gene: TRBJ1-5
clone size: NA
D gene: NA
V gene: TRBV28

CDR3 protein: CAWSGTVYNEQFF
CDR3 DNA: TGTGCCTGGAGTGGGACAGTCTACAATGAGCAGTTCTTC
J gene: TRBJ2-1
clone size: NA
D gene: NA
V gene: TRBV30

CDR3 protein: CASSPYGDEQFF
CDR3 DNA: TGTGCCAGCAGCCCATACGGGGATGAGCAGTTCTTC
J gene: TRBJ2-1
clone size: NA
D gene: NA
V gene: TRBV7-8

CDR3 protein: CASSERQAAYEQYF
CDR3 DNA: TGTGCCAGCAGTGAACGACAGGCCGCCTACGAGCAGTACTTC
J gene: TRBJ2-7
clone size: NA
D gene: NA
V gene: TRBV6-1

CDR3 protein: CASSAEQGYTEAFF
CDR3 DNA: TGTGCCAGCAGCGCGGAACAGGGTTACACTGAAGCTTTCTTT
J gene: TRBJ1-1
clone size: NA
D gene: NA
V gene: TRBV9

CDR3 protein: CASSFRVSSYNEQFF
CDR3 DNA: TGTGCCAGCAGCTTTCGGGTCAGCTCCTACAATGAGCAGTTCTTC
J gene: TRBJ2-1
clone size: NA
D gene: NA
V gene: TRBV13

CDR3 protein: CASSSGTSMVYEQYF
CDR3 DNA: TGTGCCAGCAGCTCGGGGACTAGCATGGTGTACGAGCAGTACTTC
J gene: TRBJ2-7
clone size: NA
D gene: TRBD2
V gene: TRBV7-2

CDR3 protein: CASSLAASSYEQYF
CDR3 DNA: TGTGCCAGCAGTCTAGCGGCGTCCTCCTACGAGCAGTACTTC
J gene: TRBJ2-7
clone size: few
D gene: TRBD2
V gene: TRBV28

CDR3 protein: CASSSILNTGELFF
CDR3 DNA: TGTGCCAGCAGCTCTATTCTAAACACCGGGGAGCTGTTTTTT
J gene: TRBJ2-2
clone size: NA
D gene: NA
V gene: TRBV5-4

CDR3 protein: CASSLSRAQPQHF
CDR3 DNA: TGTGCCAGCAGCTTATCGAGGGCTCAGCCCCAGCATTTT
J gene: TRBJ1-5
clone size: NA
D gene: NA
V gene: TRBV11-2

CDR3 protein: CASSFRPGAPSLHF
CDR3 DNA: TGTGCCAGCAGCTTTCGGCCAGGGGCCCCATCCCTCCACTTT
J gene: TRBJ1-6
clone size: NA
D gene: NA
V gene: TRBV7-2

CDR3 protein: CASSSRQGRTEAFF
CDR3 DNA: TGCGCCAGCAGCTCTAGACAGGGTCGAACTGAAGCTTTCTTT
J gene: TRBJ1-1
clone size: NA
D gene: TRBD1
V gene: TRBV5-1

CDR3 protein: CASRLQGRYDEQFF
CDR3 DNA: TGCGCCAGCAGACTGCAGGGAAGATACGATGAGCAGTTCTTC
J gene: TRBJ2-1
clone size: NA
D gene: NA
V gene: TRBV23-1

CDR3 protein: CASSPRQVANEQFF
CDR3 DNA: TGTGCCAGCAGCCCTAGACAGGTAGCTAATGAGCAGTTCTTC
J gene: TRBJ2-1
clone size: NA
D gene: NA
V gene: TRBV7-9

CDR3 protein: CASSPTGGASYEQYF
CDR3 DNA: TGTGCCAGTTCCCCTACAGGGGGCGCGTCCTACGAGCAGTACTTC
J gene: TRBJ2-7
clone size: NA
D gene: TRBD1
V gene: TRBV19

CDR3 protein: CASSDGNTIYF
CDR3 DNA: TGCGCCAGCAGTGACGGAAACACCATATATTTT
J gene: TRBJ1-3
clone size: NA
D gene: NA
V gene: TRBV10-1